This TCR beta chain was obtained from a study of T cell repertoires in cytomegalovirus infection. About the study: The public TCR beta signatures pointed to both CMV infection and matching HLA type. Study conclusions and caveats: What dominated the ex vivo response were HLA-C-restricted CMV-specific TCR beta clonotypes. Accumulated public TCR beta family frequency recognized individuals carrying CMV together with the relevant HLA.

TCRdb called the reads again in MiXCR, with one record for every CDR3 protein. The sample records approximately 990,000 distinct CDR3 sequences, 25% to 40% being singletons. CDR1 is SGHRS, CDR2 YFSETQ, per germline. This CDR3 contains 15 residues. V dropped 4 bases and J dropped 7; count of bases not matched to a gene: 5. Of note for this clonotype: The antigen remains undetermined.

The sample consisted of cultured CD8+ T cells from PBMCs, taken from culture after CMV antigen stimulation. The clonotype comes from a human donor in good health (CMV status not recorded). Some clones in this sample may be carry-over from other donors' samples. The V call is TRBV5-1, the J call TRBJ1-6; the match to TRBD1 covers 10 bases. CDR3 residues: CASSKTGQGNSPLHF. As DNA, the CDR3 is TGCGCCAGCAGCAAAACGGGACAGGGGAATTCACCCCTCCACTTT.